This T cell receptor (beta chain) appears in the sequencing data of a study of Graves' ophthalmopathy and Graves' hyperthyroidism. For the study at large: Prior to any treatment, peripheral blood was collected at the time of initial diagnosis.

This clonotype has at least ten counts. Its cognate antigen is unknown. The study amplified TCR beta CDR3 regions using RNA transcripts. HTBI primers were employed in first-round RT-PCR, then a second-round multiplex PCR followed. TCRdb fed the multiplex PCR reads into MiXCR, producing one record per CDR3 protein. In the table there are 150,000 to 200,000 distinct CDR3 sequences, around two fifths of which are singletons. The germline V gene has CDR1 MDHEN and CDR2 SYDVKM. V was pared by 6 bases and J by 6 bases, with 3 bases between. The CDR3 runs 9 residues. Study conclusions and caveats: Thyroid clonotypes that were expanded above 0.001 frequency mostly also appeared in blood. Forecasting of ophthalmopathy progression by the model achieved over 55% sensitivity and more than 72% specificity.

The V and J genes are TRBV28 and TRBJ2-7; no clear D. The receptor's source is a man aged 30-40 years with Graves' ophthalmopathy. The specimen sequenced was peripheral blood. The CDR3 sequence is CASRGEQYF. DNA of the CDR3: TGTGCCAGCAGGGGCGAGCAGTACTTC.